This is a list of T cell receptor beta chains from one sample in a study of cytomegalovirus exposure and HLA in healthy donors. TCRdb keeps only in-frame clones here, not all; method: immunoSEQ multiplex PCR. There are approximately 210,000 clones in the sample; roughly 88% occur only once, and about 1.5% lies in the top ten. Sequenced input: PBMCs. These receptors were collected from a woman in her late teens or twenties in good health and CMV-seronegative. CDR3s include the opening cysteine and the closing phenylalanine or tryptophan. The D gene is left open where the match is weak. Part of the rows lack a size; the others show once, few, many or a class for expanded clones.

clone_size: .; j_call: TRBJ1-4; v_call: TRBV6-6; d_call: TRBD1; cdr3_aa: CASKSYEQGNEKLFF; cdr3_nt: TGTGCCAGCAAGTCCTACGAACAGGGGAATGAAAAACTGTTTTTT
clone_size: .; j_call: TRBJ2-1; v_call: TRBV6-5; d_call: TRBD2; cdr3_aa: CASSKRLALVGEQFF; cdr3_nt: TGTGCCAGCAGTAAGCGACTAGCGCTTGTTGGTGAGCAGTTCTTC
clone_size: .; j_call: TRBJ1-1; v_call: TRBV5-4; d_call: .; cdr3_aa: CASSLEDMNTEAFF; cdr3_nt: TGTGCCAGCAGCTTGGAGGACATGAACACTGAAGCTTTCTTT
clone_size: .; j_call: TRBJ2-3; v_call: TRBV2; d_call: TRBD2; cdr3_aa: CASRDPLAGDTDTQYF; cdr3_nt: TGTGCCAGCAGGGACCCTCTAGCGGGGGACACAGATACGCAGTATTTT
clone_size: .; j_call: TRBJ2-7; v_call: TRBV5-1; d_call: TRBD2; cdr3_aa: CASSLVPTSGALGWSYEQYF; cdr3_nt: TGCGCCAGCAGCTTGGTGCCGACTAGCGGTGCCCTGGGGTGGTCCTACGAGCAGTACTTC
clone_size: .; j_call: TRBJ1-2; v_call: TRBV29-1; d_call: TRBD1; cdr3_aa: CSGGQGKNYGYTF; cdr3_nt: TGCAGCGGCGGACAGGGGAAGAACTATGGCTACACCTTC
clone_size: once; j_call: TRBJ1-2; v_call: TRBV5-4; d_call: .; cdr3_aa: CASSLTGMNGGYTF; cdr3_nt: TGTGCCAGCAGCTTGACCGGGATGAATGGTGGCTACACCTTC
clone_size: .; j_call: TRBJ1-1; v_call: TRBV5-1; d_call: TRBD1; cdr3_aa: CASSSGQGKGETEAFF; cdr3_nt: TGCGCCAGCAGCTCAGGACAGGGGAAGGGGGAGACTGAAGCTTTCTTT
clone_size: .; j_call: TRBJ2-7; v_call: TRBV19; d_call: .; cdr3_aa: CASSIKGWAEQYF; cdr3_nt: TGTGCCAGTAGTATTAAAGGTTGGGCGGAGCAGTACTTC
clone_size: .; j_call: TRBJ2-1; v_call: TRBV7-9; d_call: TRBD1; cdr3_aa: CASDRGFYNEQFF; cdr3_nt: TGTGCCAGCGACAGGGGGTTCTACAATGAGCAGTTCTTC
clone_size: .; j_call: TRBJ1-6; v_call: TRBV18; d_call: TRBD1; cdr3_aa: CASSRDRGQGSPLHF; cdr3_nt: TGTGCCAGCTCACGAGACAGGGGGCAGGGTTCACCCCTCCACTTT
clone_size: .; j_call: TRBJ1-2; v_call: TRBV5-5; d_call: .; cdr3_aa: CASSLQPPPANYGYTF; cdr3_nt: TGTGCCAGCAGCTTACAGCCCCCACCTGCTAACTATGGCTACACCTTC
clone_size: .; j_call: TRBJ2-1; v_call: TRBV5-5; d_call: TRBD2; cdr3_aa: CASSLVSGPTYNEQFF; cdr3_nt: TGTGCCAGCAGCTTGGTTAGCGGGCCAACCTACAATGAGCAGTTCTTC
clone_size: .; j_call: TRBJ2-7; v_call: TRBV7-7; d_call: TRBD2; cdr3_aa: CASSPAGSYEQYF; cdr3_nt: TGTGCCAGCAGCCCAGCGGGGTCCTACGAGCAGTACTTC
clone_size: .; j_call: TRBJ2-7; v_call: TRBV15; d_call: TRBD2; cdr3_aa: CATSRDQPASGRVNEQYF; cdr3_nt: TGTGCCACCAGCAGAGATCAACCGGCTAGCGGGAGAGTAAACGAGCAGTACTTC
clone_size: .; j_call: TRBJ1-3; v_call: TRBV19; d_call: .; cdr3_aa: CAAGNQNGNTIYF; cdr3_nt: TGTGCCGCGGGGAATCAAAATGGAAACACCATATATTTT